This is a list of T cell receptor beta chains from one sample in a study of technical replicates of blood from several donors. Sequencing used immunoSEQ multiplex PCR; TCRdb keeps in-frame clones, though not all of them. The sample lists over 70,000 clones, approximately 92% occurring once. The sample was T cells isolated from PBMCs. The receptors stem from a human donor in good health. Each CDR3 is given with its conserved first and last residue. The D gene is left open where the match is weak. The size entry is marked missing in some rows and otherwise reads once, few, many or a size class.

j_call	clone_size	v_call	d_call	cdr3_length	cdr3_nt	cdr3_aa
TRBJ2-1	few	TRBV7-3	.	15	TGTGCCAGCAGCTTGTCGGCGGGTCCTCCCAATGAGCAGTTCTTC	CASSLSAGPPNEQFF
TRBJ2-2	.	TRBV6-1	.	13	TGTGCCAGCAGTGACAGGTACACCGGGGAGCTGTTTTTT	CASSDRYTGELFF
TRBJ1-1	few	TRBV5-4	.	11	TGTGCCAGCAGCTCCCTTTCTGAAGCTTTCTTT	CASSSLSEAFF
TRBJ2-7	.	TRBV29-1	.	16	TGCAGCGTAAGGAGGCCCGATACGCCAAGCTCCTACGAGCAGTACTTC	CSVRRPDTPSSYEQYF
TRBJ1-2	.	TRBV19	TRBD1	14	TGTGCCAGTAGTTTCGAACAGGGGTTAGGAGGCTACACCTTC	CASSFEQGLGGYTF
TRBJ2-2	.	TRBV19	.	13	TGTGCCAGTAGTATAGATCCTAGCGGGGAGCTGTTTTTT	CASSIDPSGELFF
TRBJ1-2	once	TRBV19	.	13	TGTGCCAGTAGCCCGGGAGCCAACTATGGCTACACCTTC	CASSPGANYGYTF
TRBJ1-4	.	TRBV7-9	TRBD1	15	TGTGCCAGCAGCCCAAAAGACAGGGGAAATGAAAAACTGTTTTTT	CASSPKDRGNEKLFF
TRBJ1-5	.	TRBV30	.	12	TGTGCCTGGAGGTATAGCAATCAGCCCCAGCATTTT	CAWRYSNQPQHF
TRBJ2-7	.	TRBV29-1	.	11	TGCAGCGTTGACTCAGCCTACGAGCAGTACTTC	CSVDSAYEQYF
TRBJ2-7	once	TRBV20-1	.	11	TGCAGTGCTGCCAGGGGAGCCGAGCAGTACTTC	CSAARGAEQYF
TRBJ1-2	few	TRBV29-1	TRBD1	12	TGCAGCGCCTGGGACAGGGGAAAGGGCTACACCTTC	CSAWDRGKGYTF
TRBJ1-3	.	TRBV9	TRBD1	17	TGTGCCAGCAGCTCGCCGTCGACAGGGGAGCCTGGAAACACCATATATTTT	CASSSPSTGEPGNTIYF
TRBJ1-1	.	TRBV7-9	.	15	TGTGCCAGCAGCTTAAATTGGGACACGAACACTGAAGCTTTCTTT	CASSLNWDTNTEAFF
TRBJ2-1	.	TRBV19	.	13	TGTGCCAGTAGTATAGATCGAGGCAATGAGCAGTTCTTC	CASSIDRGNEQFF
TRBJ1-4	once	TRBV27	TRBD1	14	TGTGCCAGCAGGGGACAGGCGATAAATGAAAAACTGTTTTTT	CASRGQAINEKLFF
TRBJ2-7	.	TRBV29-1	TRBD1	12	TGCAGCGTAGGGACAGAATCCTACGAGCAGTACTTC	CSVGTESYEQYF
TRBJ2-1	.	TRBV7-9	TRBD2	18	TGTGCCAGCAGCTTAGAAGCACTAGCGGAGGATTCCTACAATGAGCAGTTCTTC	CASSLEALAEDSYNEQFF
TRBJ2-1	.	TRBV10-3	TRBD2	14	TGTGCCATCAGTTTATCAAGCGGGAGTCGTGAGCAGTTCTTC	CAISLSSGSREQFF
TRBJ2-7	.	TRBV5-1	.	13	TGCGCCAGCAGCTGGTCAGGGGCTTCCGAGCAGTACTTC	CASSWSGASEQYF
TRBJ1-2	.	TRBV6-1	.	14	TGTGCCAGCAGTGAGTTAAGGGGTCCTTATGGCTACACCTTC	CASSELRGPYGYTF
TRBJ2-2	.	TRBV5-1	TRBD2	18	TGCGCCAGCAGCCAGGGACTAGCGGGACTCACGAACACCGGGGAGCTGTTTTTT	CASSQGLAGLTNTGELFF